The rows below give T cell receptor beta chains drawn from one sample of a study of blood T cell repertoires in COVID-19. Only in-frame clones appear in the TCRdb table, and some are missing; sequencing was by immunoSEQ multiplex PCR. The table lists fewer than 500,000 clones, roughly 87% of them singletons. The material sequenced was PBMCs or T cells enriched from blood (not recorded which). Receptors were obtained from a woman in her late teens or twenties who had recovered from COVID-19. Each CDR3 is given with its conserved first and last residue. The D gene is left open where the match is weak. Clone size is not always given. Where it is, it says once, few, many or a class for expanded clones.

>TRBV28|TRBD1|TRBJ2-7|NA
CASSLLGTGFYEQYF
TGTGCCAGCAGTTTATTAGGGACAGGTTTCTACGAGCAGTACTTC
>TRBV5-6|NA|TRBJ2-7|NA
CASSNGVAGEYIYEQYF
TGTGCCAGCAGCAATGGGGTGGCCGGGGAGTACATATACGAGCAGTACTTC
>TRBV12-3/TRBV12-4|NA|TRBJ2-2|once
CASSLEIELFF
TGTGCCAGCAGCCTAGAAATCGAGCTGTTTTTT
>TRBV6-5|NA|TRBJ2-1|NA
CASNPRWAYNEQFF
TGTGCCAGCAACCCTCGGTGGGCTTACAATGAGCAGTTCTTC
>TRBV11-3|TRBD1|TRBJ1-1|NA
CASSYGQEYTEAFF
TGTGCCAGCAGCTACGGACAGGAGTACACTGAAGCTTTCTTT
>TRBV7-6|NA|TRBJ1-3|once
CASSLGPPLSGNTIYF
TGTGCCAGCAGCTTAGGCCCCCCACTCTCTGGAAACACCATATATTTT
>TRBV12-3/TRBV12-4|NA|TRBJ2-3|NA
CASRIHTDTQYF
TGTGCCAGCAGGATACACACAGATACGCAGTATTTT
>TRBV28|NA|TRBJ1-1|NA
CASSFTKANTEAFF
TGTGCCAGCAGTTTCACGAAAGCGAACACTGAAGCTTTCTTT
>TRBV6-5|TRBD1|TRBJ2-1|NA
CASRGTGLYKGQFF
TGTGCCAGCAGGGGGACAGGCTTGTACAAGGGGCAGTTCTTC
>TRBV27|TRBD1|TRBJ1-2|NA
CASSPGTGRTTF
TGTGCCAGCAGTCCTGGGACAGGGCGAACTACCTTC
>TRBV18|NA|TRBJ1-2|NA
CASSPKTRNNYGYTF
TGTGCCAGCTCACCGAAGACACGGAATAACTATGGCTACACCTTC
>TRBV4-1|NA|TRBJ2-5|NA
CASSQAVLETQYF
TGCGCCAGCAGCCAGGCCGTTTTGGAGACCCAGTACTTC
>TRBV24-1|NA|TRBJ1-2|NA
CATSKRGNRSLYGYTF
TGTGCCACCTCGAAACGCGGTAATAGGTCGCTCTATGGCTACACCTTC
>TRBV4-2|NA|TRBJ1-4|few
CASSQEGGGVPTNEKLFF
TGTGCCAGCAGCCAAGAGGGAGGGGGGGTCCCAACTAATGAAAAACTGTTTTTT
>TRBV5-8|NA|TRBJ2-3|once
CASSRDGGLFRDTQYF
TGTGCCAGCAGCCGCGACGGAGGGTTATTTAGAGATACGCAGTATTTT
>TRBV10-2|TRBD2|TRBJ2-2|NA
CASSEPPSRGVAGELFF
TGCGCCAGCAGTGAGCCCCCCTCGCGGGGGGTGGCCGGGGAGCTGTTTTTT
>TRBV30|NA|TRBJ1-5|NA
CAWSLGTGHQPQHF
TGTGCCTGGAGTTTAGGTACAGGGCATCAGCCCCAGCATTTT
>TRBV7-9|NA|TRBJ2-7|NA
CASSPGALRGIREQYF
TGTGCCAGCAGCCCGGGGGCGCTCAGGGGGATAAGAGAGCAGTACTTC
>TRBV6-5|TRBD1|TRBJ1-1|NA
CASSFQERGRAFF
TGTGCCAGCAGTTTCCAGGAAAGGGGGCGAGCTTTCTTT
>TRBV5-1|TRBD1|TRBJ1-1|NA
CASSLRTGNTEAFF
TGCGCCAGCAGCTTGAGGACAGGGAACACTGAAGCTTTCTTT
>TRBV19|TRBD1|TRBJ1-2|NA
CASSTLSRTGGGYTF
TGTGCCAGTAGTACACTCTCACGGACAGGGGGCGGCTACACCTTC
>TRBV5-1|TRBD1|TRBJ1-2|NA
CASSIETGGYGYTF
TGCGCCAGCAGCATAGAGACAGGGGGCTATGGCTACACCTTC
>TRBV5-1|TRBD1|TRBJ2-1|NA
CASSSRTGYNEQFF
TGCGCCAGCAGCTCCCGGACAGGCTACAATGAGCAGTTCTTC
>TRBV4-1|NA|TRBJ1-2|NA
CASSQQGQFGALNYGYTF
TGCGCCAGCAGCCAGCAAGGACAGTTCGGGGCTCTTAACTATGGCTACACCTTC
>TRBV5-4|NA|TRBJ2-7|once
CASSLGLDREQYF
TGTGCCAGCAGCTTGGGACTAGATCGCGAGCAGTACTTC
>TRBV28|TRBD1|TRBJ1-3|NA
CASSSGGTGDGNTIYF
TGTGCCAGCAGCTCCGGGGGGACAGGGGATGGAAACACCATATATTTT
>TRBV9|TRBD2|TRBJ2-3|NA
CASSVELAGSTQYF
TGTGCCAGCAGCGTAGAACTAGCGGGGAGTACGCAGTATTTT
>TRBV2|TRBD1|TRBJ1-6|NA
CASRLRDSPNSPLHF
TGTGCCAGCAGGCTCCGGGACAGCCCCAATTCACCCCTCCACTTT
>TRBV5-4|NA|TRBJ1-4|NA
CASSLSGNEKLFF
TGTGCCAGCAGCTTGAGCGGCAATGAAAAACTGTTTTTT
>TRBV7-2|TRBD1|TRBJ2-5|NA
CASSLWDSQETQYF
TGTGCCAGCAGCTTGTGGGACAGCCAAGAGACCCAGTACTTC
>TRBV11-3|TRBD1|TRBJ1-2|few
CASSVPPGDRAYGYTF
TGTGCCAGCAGCGTTCCCCCAGGTGACAGGGCCTATGGCTACACCTTC
>TRBV25-1|TRBD2|TRBJ2-7|NA
CASSDPGGGSYEQYF
TGTGCCAGCAGTGATCCGGGAGGGGGATCCTACGAGCAGTACTTC
>TRBV11-2|TRBD1|TRBJ2-1|NA
CASSKPGQGWLGEFF
TGTGCCAGCAGTAAACCGGGACAGGGATGGTTAGGGGAGTTCTTC
>TRBV28|NA|TRBJ1-2|NA
CASSLWRGGAAEGYTF
TGTGCCAGCAGTTTATGGAGGGGGGGCGCGGCCGAAGGCTACACCTTC
>TRBV7-2|NA|TRBJ1-2|NA
CASRVGQNYGYTF
TGTGCCAGCAGGGTTGGACAGAACTATGGCTACACCTTC
>TRBV5-1|TRBD1|TRBJ1-2|NA
CASSSRTGSLYGYTF
TGCGCCAGCAGCTCAAGGACAGGTTCCCTCTATGGCTACACCTTC
>TRBV30|TRBD1|TRBJ1-1|once
CAWSGDRNTEAFF
TGTGCCTGGAGCGGGGACAGGAACACTGAAGCTTTCTTT
>TRBV6-1|TRBD1|TRBJ1-2|NA
CASSEQGARGYTF
TGTGCCAGCAGTGAACAGGGGGCTCGGGGCTACACCTTC
>TRBV27|NA|TRBJ2-6|NA
CASSPQPGTGANVLTF
TGTGCCAGCAGTCCCCAACCGGGGACTGGGGCCAACGTCCTGACTTTC
>TRBV2|NA|TRBJ1-6|NA
CASNPTRGSPLHF
TGTGCCAGCAACCCGACCAGGGGTTCACCCCTCCACTTT
>TRBV4-1|TRBD1|TRBJ2-2|NA
CASSLNRGTGTGELFF
TGCGCCAGCAGCCTGAACAGGGGAACGGGCACCGGGGAGCTGTTTTTT
>TRBV4-1|TRBD1|TRBJ1-5|NA
CASSQVGQGDQPQHF
TGCGCCAGCAGCCAAGTGGGACAGGGGGATCAGCCCCAGCATTTT
>TRBV2|NA|TRBJ1-1|NA
CASKNERRRDTEAFF
TGTGCCAGCAAGAACGAGAGGAGGAGAGACACTGAAGCTTTCTTT
>TRBV2|NA|TRBJ1-2|NA
CASSEAVLAGRESGYTF
TGTGCCAGCAGTGAAGCGGTCCTGGCAGGGAGGGAGAGTGGCTACACCTTC
>TRBV3-1/TRBV3-2|NA|TRBJ1-4|NA
CASTLSGGEKLFF
TGTGCCAGCACCCTATCCGGGGGGGAAAAACTGTTTTTT
>TRBV11-3|NA|TRBJ1-3|few
CASICGRYSGNTIYF
TGTGCCAGCATATGTGGGCGATACTCTGGAAACACCATATATTTT
>TRBV5-6|NA|TRBJ1-2|NA
CASSLYGGDYGYTF
TGTGCCAGCAGCTTGTATGGGGGCGACTATGGCTACACCTTC
>TRBV4-1|NA|TRBJ2-3|NA
CASSLGLSTDTQYF
TGCGCCAGCAGCCTCGGACTTTCCACAGATACGCAGTATTTT
>TRBV29-1|NA|TRBJ2-5|NA
CSVPGGSSETQYF
TGCAGCGTTCCCGGGGGTTCTAGCGAGACCCAGTACTTC
>TRBV7-9|TRBD1|TRBJ2-7|NA
CASSPTDRGGSYEQYF
TGTGCCAGCAGCCCCACAGACAGGGGGGGGTCTTACGAGCAGTACTTC
>TRBV6-5|NA|TRBJ1-1|NA
CAPPHMNTEAFF
TGTGCCCCCCCCCACATGAACACTGAAGCTTTCTTT
>TRBV28|NA|TRBJ1-2|NA
CASSFPPGEGGAYGYTF
TGTGCCAGCAGTTTCCCCCCTGGGGAGGGTGGCGCCTATGGCTACACCTTC
>TRBV7-2|NA|TRBJ1-5|few
CASSPGYNQPQHF
TGTGCCAGCAGCCCAGGGTACAATCAGCCCCAGCATTTT
>TRBV6-1|TRBD1|TRBJ1-6|NA
CASSERQGWSPLHF
TGTGCCAGCAGTGAGAGACAGGGTTGGTCACCCCTCCACTTT